The present T cell receptor beta chain was sequenced within a study of shared clonotypes between healthy human individuals. About the research overall: Three plates were used per donor for CD4 naive, three for CD4 memory, two for CD8 naive and one for CD8 memory. Study outcomes and limitations: Non-shared clonotypes displayed generation probabilities falling below those of clonotypes present in all four donors.

The data were produced by immunoSEQ multiplex PCR, yet TCRdb's version contains in-frame clones alone and is incomplete. The profile shows around 600,000 clones, approximately 97% of them singletons. CDR1 is LNHDA, CDR2 SQIVND, per germline (reference sequence). The V end was cut by 4 bases, the J end by 2 bases, with 12 bases between. The CDR3 length is 14 residues. A single count supports this clone. The antigen is unknown. This receptor was identified in a woman aged 25 to 39 in good health. Material: naive CD4+ T cells sorted from blood. Described subset: CD45RA+ positively selected. The J gene is TRBJ2-7, the V gene TRBV19, with D possibly TRBD2 on 6 matching bases. The CDR3 DNA follows: TGTGCCAGTAGTACCCCGGGACTCACCTACGAGCAGTACTTC. Its protein product is CASSTPGLTYEQYF.